The 25 T cell receptor beta chains listed next were all sequenced from one sample in a study of blood T cells in healthy people across ages. Together with a sample-barcoded 5' primer, a J-beta primer mix was included in a second PCR lasting about 6 to 11 cycles. From the 5' RACE reads, TCRdb called clonotypes with MiXCR, one entry per CDR3 protein. The sample carries fewer than 1.5 million distinct CDR3 sequences, around 39% recorded once. The sequencing sample was made of blood. All receptors come from a young woman in good health.

The rearrangement joins TRBV20-1 to TRBJ1-1; D is perhaps TRBD1 (5 bases). Germline V gene sequence: CDR1 DFQATT, CDR2 SNEGSKA (reference sequence). The V and J ends lost 3 bases and 0 bases respectively, with 11 bases between them. The CDR3 covers 14 residues. The CDR3 DNA reads as TGCAGTGCTAGGGAAGGGGTAATGAACACTGAAGCTTTCTTT. Encoded protein: CSAREGVMNTEAFF.

This chain links TRBV29-1 with TRBJ1-1, with a weak D call TRBD1 (6 bases). The CDR3 runs 12 residues. V lost 6 bases, J lost 3 bases, and 11 bases lay in between. Germline values: CDR1 SQVTM, CDR2 ANQGSEA. The DNA of the CDR3 is TGCAGCGTACAGGGAGCGGACACTGAAGCTTTCTTT. Amino acids: CSVQGADTEAFF. The full variable domain, completed using reference TRBV29-1 and TRBJ1-1, is SAVISQKPSRDICQRGTSLTIQCQVDSQVTMMFWYRQQPGQSLTLIATANQGSEATYESGFVIDKFPISRPNLTFSTLTVSNMSPEDSSIYLCSVQGADTEAFFGQGTRLTVV.

The chain joins TRBV5-1 to TRBJ2-7; D gene unclear. The CDR3 covers 14 residues. V lost 0 bases and J 7 bases, leaving 14 bases between the germline ends. CDR1 and CDR2 from the germline V gene are SGHRS and YFSETQ. CDR3 protein: CASSLEPGFREQYF. The CDR3 DNA sequence: TGCGCCAGCAGCTTGGAACCCGGTTTTAGGGAGCAGTACTTC.

The chain employs TRBV7-8 and TRBJ2-7, with 7 bases lining up with TRBD1. Germline V lookup: CDR1 SGHVS, CDR2 FQNEAQ. This CDR3 has 16 amino acids. V lost 6 bases, J lost 0 bases, and 11 bases stayed unmatched. CDR3 coding DNA: TGTGCCAGCAGTCTCCGAGGGGACAGTAACTCCTACGAGCAGTACTTC. This sequence encodes CASSLRGDSNSYEQYF.

V is TRBV4-1 and J is TRBJ2-1; 11 nucleotides match TRBD2. Germline V lookup: CDR1 MGHRA, CDR2 YSYEKL. V lost 1 base to trimming and J lost 4 bases; unmatched junction nucleotides: 6. CDR3 length: 17 residues. The DNA of the CDR3 is TGCGCCAGCAGCCAAGTTGTGGGACTAGCGGCTTACAATGAGCAGTTCTTC. This encodes CASSQVVGLAAYNEQFF.

V and J are TRBV12-3 or TRBV12-4 and TRBJ1-1; TRBD1 agrees at 8 bases. Trimming at V came to 4 bases and at J to 7 bases, leaving 5 bases not matched to a gene. This CDR3 is 13 amino acids long. CDR3 protein: CASSWTGRGEAFF. The CDR3 DNA sequence: TGTGCCAGCAGTTGGACAGGGAGAGGTGAAGCTTTCTTT.

At least ten counts were recorded for this clonotype. The rearrangement joins TRBV10-3 to TRBJ2-1; D ambiguous. Germline CDR1 ENHRY, CDR2 SYGVKD. The CDR3 covers 14 residues. Trimming pared 2 bases from V and 8 bases from J, leaving 13 bases between. The CDR3 bases are TGTGCCATCAGTGAGCGGCCTGGTGGGTATGAGCAGTTCTTC. This translates into CAISERPGGYEQFF.

The chain is built from TRBV5-6 and TRBJ2-1; 12 bases map to TRBD2. The CDR3 has 16 amino acids. CDR1 is SGHDT, CDR2 YYEEEE, per germline. Germline trimming cut 1 base from V and 6 bases from J; bases unmatched to any gene: 5. CDR3 protein: CASSLRGTSGLNEQFF. CDR3 bases: TGTGCCAGCAGCTTGAGGGGGACTAGCGGGCTCAATGAGCAGTTCTTC. The full variable domain, completed using reference TRBV5-6 and TRBJ2-1, is DAGVTQSPTHLIKTRGQQVTLRCSPKSGHDTVSWYQQALGQGPQFIFQYYEEEERQRGNFPDRFSGHQFPNYSSELNVNALLLGDSALYLCASSLRGTSGLNEQFFGPGTRLTVL.

This clonotype has a handful of counts. The chain uses TRBV6-1 and TRBJ2-5; maybe TRBD1 (6 bases). Trimming removed 8 bases at V and 5 bases at J, with 12 bases between. There are 12 residues in the CDR3. Germline CDR1 and CDR2: MNHNS and SASEGT. The CDR3 protein is CASCGQSETQYF. For the CDR3, the DNA is TGTGCCAGCTGTGGACAGTCCGAGACCCAGTACTTC.

This clonotype was recorded a few times. This chain links TRBV3-1 with TRBJ1-5; perhaps TRBD1 as D (5 bases). CDR3 size: 15 residues. V gave up 1 base and J gave up 7 bases, with 14 bases separating them. Germline V gene data show CDR1 as LGHDT and CDR2 as YNNKEL (reference sequence). DNA for the CDR3: TGTGCCAGCAGCCAAGTGGGGGGATTGGGGCAGCCCCAGCATTTT. This sequence encodes CASSQVGGLGQPQHF.

This clonotype was seen a few times. The chain links TRBV6-1 to TRBJ1-5, with 7 bases fitting TRBD1. Germline V lookup: CDR1 MNHNS, CDR2 SASEGT. The V gene end was trimmed by 0 bases and the J gene end by 6 bases; junction bases not matched to a gene: 2. This CDR3 spans 14 amino acids. CDR3 bases: TGTGCCAGCAGTGAAGCAGGGGGCGTTCAGCCCCAGCATTTT. Residues: CASSEAGGVQPQHF.

The chain couples TRBV4-1 to TRBJ2-3; 12 bases agree with TRBD1. Germline trimming cut 3 bases from V and 7 bases from J; bases unmatched to any gene: 2. The CDR3 is 14 residues long. Germline V CDR1 and CDR2: MGHRA, YSYEKL. The CDR3 nucleotides are TGCGCCAGCAGCCAGGGACAGGGGGCGAATACGCAGTATTTT. Translation gives CASSQGQGANTQYF.

The rearrangement links TRBV20-1 to TRBJ2-6; TRBD1 matches at 7 bases. The germline CDR1 and CDR2 sequences are DFQATT and SNEGSKA (reference sequence). This CDR3 has 17 residues. Unmatched junction bases numbered 7, after V lost 0 bases and J lost 2 bases. CDR3 in DNA: TGCAGTGCTAGAGAGCCCCGACAGGGTCCTGGGGCCAACGTCCTGACTTTC. Translation gives CSAREPRQGPGANVLTF.

A few counts support this clonotype. This chain uses TRBV20-1 with TRBJ2-3, with D possibly being TRBD1 or TRBD2 (5 bases each). This CDR3 has 14 amino acids. Germline V CDR1 and CDR2: DFQATT, SNEGSKA (reference sequence). The V end lost 5 bases, the J end lost 5 bases, and 17 bases lay between the germline ends. CDR3 sequence reads: CSARRDPAGDTQYF. DNA of the CDR3: TGCAGTGCTCGCCGGGACCCCGCCGGAGATACGCAGTATTTT.

The chain carries TRBV5-1 and TRBJ2-7, with D perhaps TRBD1 or TRBD2 (5 bases each). This CDR3 contains 17 residues. Germline CDR1 and CDR2: SGHRS and YFSETQ. Trimming took off 3 bases at V and 0 bases at J, with 19 bases between the two ends. The CDR3 protein is CASSSATGRSSSYEQYF. As DNA, the CDR3 is TGCGCCAGCAGCTCGGCGACGGGGCGTTCAAGCTCCTACGAGCAGTACTTC.

The chain links TRBV27 to TRBJ2-3; D remains ambiguous. The CDR3 spans 12 residues. V lost 7 bases to trimming and J lost 4 bases, with 9 bases between them. CDR1 and CDR2 (germline): MNHEY, SMNVEV (reference sequence). CDR3 in amino acids: CASKTDADTQYF. The CDR3 DNA reads as TGTGCCAGCAAGACGGACGCAGATACGCAGTATTTT.

The chain couples TRBV6-1 to TRBJ2-5; TRBD1 matches 12 bases. The germline CDR1 and CDR2 sequences are MNHNS and SASEGT. V dropped 1 base and J dropped 4; count of bases not matched to a gene: 10. This CDR3 spans 18 amino acids. The DNA of the CDR3 is TGTGCCAGCAGTGAAGAAGTGCTGGGACAGGGGGCAGGAGAGACCCAGTACTTC. As protein: CASSEEVLGQGAGETQYF.

The chain recombines TRBV10-2 with TRBJ2-7; D uncertain. Trimming stripped 3 bases from V and 7 bases from J, with 16 bases between. The CDR3 sequence is 14 residues long. The germline V gene has CDR1 WSHSY and CDR2 SAAADI. As DNA, the CDR3 is TGCGCCAGCAGTGACGGCCGTTCAGAAGATGAGCAGTACTTC. Amino acid sequence: CASSDGRSEDEQYF.

The J gene is TRBJ2-6, the V gene TRBV7-2; the match to TRBD1 covers 8 bases. The CDR3 contains 19 residues. The trim removed 5 bases at V and 0 bases at J, leaving 12 bases unmatched. Germline V gene data show CDR1 as SGHTA and CDR2 as FQGNSA. In DNA form, the CDR3 reads TGTGCCAGCAGCCACAGACAGGGGAAATCGATCTCTGGGGCCAACGTCCTGACTTTC. Amino acid sequence: CASSHRQGKSISGANVLTF.

This clonotype has only a few counts. This rearrangement joins TRBV2 to TRBJ2-4; 9 bases are a match to TRBD1. The J call is doubtful: the DNA matches TRBJ2-7 better. Germline V lookup: CDR1 SNHLY, CDR2 FYNNEI. The CDR3 consists of 14 residues. CDR3 nucleotides: TGTGCCAGCACCGCACCGGGACAGGGCTACGAGCAGTACTTC. This sequence encodes CASTAPGQGYEQYF.

This clonotype was seen a few times. The V call is TRBV29-1, the J call TRBJ2-7; D gene uncertain. CDR1 and CDR2 from the germline V gene are SQVTM and ANQGSEA. Deletions cut 4 bases from V and 2 bases from J, with 12 bases between. The CDR3 has 13 amino acids. The chain's CDR3 is CSVGGRLTYEQYF. The CDR3 DNA follows: TGCAGCGTTGGTGGACGGCTAACCTACGAGCAGTACTTC.

This clonotype was observed a few times. The chain uses TRBV29-1 and TRBJ1-1, with D unresolved. V was clipped by 7 bases and J by 5 bases, with 20 bases between them. This CDR3 has 14 residues. Germline V gene lookup returns CDR1 SQVTM and CDR2 ANQGSEA. CDR3 DNA sequence: TGCAGCGCCCAGAAGGAAGGGAAAGAGACTGAAGCTTTCTTT. Amino acid sequence: CSAQKEGKETEAFF.

The chain uses TRBV7-2 and TRBJ2-3, with a tentative D call TRBD1 (6 bases). The CDR3 extends over 17 amino acids. The ends were cut back, 1 base at V and 0 bases at J, with 14 bases in the middle. Per germline, CDR1 SGHTA and CDR2 FQGNSA. The CDR3 bases are TGTGCCAGCAGCTTAGGCGGCAGGGGTATAAGCACAGATACGCAGTATTTT. Its protein is CASSLGGRGISTDTQYF.

The V and J genes are TRBV20-1 and TRBJ2-3; D possibly corresponds to TRBD1 (5 bases). The CDR3 length is 14 residues. V shed 1 base and J shed 2 bases, with 10 bases lying between them. Germline CDR1 and CDR2: DFQATT and SNEGSKA (reference sequence). The CDR3 region has the DNA TGCAGTGCTAGAGGTCGCAGGGACACAGATACGCAGTATTTT. Residues: CSARGRRDTDTQYF.

A note on this clonotype: Just one base apart from a much larger clone, this may be a read error. The rearrangement links TRBV6-5 to TRBJ1-1; 7 nucleotides align to TRBD1. This CDR3 has 11 residues. CDR1 and CDR2 (germline): MNHEY, SVGAGI. The ends lost 6 bases at V and 7 bases at J; junction bases unmatched: 2. This CDR3 reads CASRGDSEAFF. Written as DNA, the CDR3 is TGTGCCAGCAGGGGGGACAGTGAAGCTTTCTTT.